Shown below are 8 T cell receptor beta chains from a single sample sequenced in a study of blood T cell repertoires in COVID-19. Profiling relied on immunoSEQ multiplex PCR, and the TCRdb table lists in-frame clones only, not all of them. The data show 200,000 to 300,000 clones, with 75% to 90% seen just once and under 2% held by the top ten. The sequenced sample consisted of peripheral blood. These receptors were collected from a man aged 25-45 years with active or convalescent COVID-19.

This CDR3 reads CASSPGGGQGRGEQFF. The CDR3 coding sequence is TGTGCCAGCTCACCAGGCGGGGGACAGGGTCGAGGTGAGCAGTTCTTC. The V gene is TRBV18, the J gene TRBJ2-1; 9 bases are a match to TRBD1. After removal of 2 bases from V and 9 bases from J, the junction contained 11 bases not matched to a gene. Germline loops: CDR1 KGHSH, CDR2 LQKENI. This CDR3 contains 16 residues.

The chain uses TRBV2 and TRBJ2-1; D is unclear. The CDR3 extends over 9 amino acids. Germline V CDR1 and CDR2: SNHLY, FYNNEI. Trimming pared 8 bases from V and 7 bases from J, leaving 3 bases between. CDR3 residues: CASSNEQFF. The CDR3 DNA sequence: TGTGCCAGCTCTAATGAGCAGTTCTTC.

The chain couples TRBV5-1 to TRBJ2-7, with a possible D match to TRBD1 (6 bases). Trimming stripped 4 bases from V and 1 base from J, with 9 bases between. Per the germline V gene, CDR1 is SGHRS and CDR2 is YFSETQ. This CDR3 has 13 amino acids. The CDR3 sequence is CASSIGQSYEQYF. In DNA form, the CDR3 reads TGCGCCAGCAGCATAGGACAGTCCTACGAGCAGTACTTC.

V usage is TRBV9 and J usage is TRBJ2-5; TRBD2 aligns across 13 bases. The V segment lost 4 bases and the J segment 2 bases; nucleotides outside the gene matches: 11. This CDR3 is built from 18 residues. The germline V gene encodes CDR1 SGDLS and CDR2 YYNGEE. This CDR3 reads CASSSRLAGGRGQETQYF. The CDR3, as DNA: TGTGCCAGCAGCAGTAGACTAGCGGGGGGCCGGGGGCAAGAGACCCAGTACTTC. Full variable domain (remainder filled in from reference TRBV9 and TRBJ2-5): DSGVTQTPKHLITATGQRVTLRCSPRSGDLSVYWYQQSLDQGLQFLIQYYNGEERAKGNILERFSAQQFPDLHSELNLSSLELGDSALYFCASSSRLAGGRGQETQYFGPGTRLLVL.

The chain employs TRBV6-6 and TRBJ1-4; TRBD1 is a possible D gene (5 bases). The CDR3 is 16 residues long. Trimming shortened V by 0 bases and J by 3 bases, and 11 bases separated the two germline ends. CDR1 and CDR2 from the germline V gene are MNHNY and SVGAGI (reference sequence). The CDR3 loop is CASSYSIGAANEKLFF. Here the CDR3 DNA reads TGTGCCAGCAGTTACTCGATAGGGGCTGCTAATGAAAAACTGTTTTTT.

J is TRBJ2-6 and V is TRBV2, with D possibly matching TRBD1 (6 bases). The germline V gene has CDR1 SNHLY and CDR2 FYNNEI. V shed 8 bases and J shed 2 bases, with 16 bases lying between them. This CDR3 spans 16 amino acids. DNA for the CDR3: TGTGCCAGCTCCCAAGGGGGAGTGGCTGGGGCCAACGTCCTGACTTTC. Encoded protein: CASSQGGVAGANVLTF.

This chain links TRBV21-1 with TRBJ1-2; whether TRBD1, the table's D call, matches the DNA was not checked. TRBV21-1 is shown as a pseudogene. CDR3 length: 16 amino acids. This CDR3 reads CASTREGQGWNYGYTF. In DNA form, the CDR3 reads TGTGCCAGCACGAGGGAGGGACAGGGATGGAACTATGGCTACACCTTC.

The chain employs TRBV7-2 and TRBJ2-3; 8 bases map to TRBD2. Trimming cost V 5 bases and J 2 bases; bases outside gene matches: 9. CDR3 length equals 16 residues. Germline V gives CDR1 SGHTA, CDR2 FQGNSA. The CDR3, as DNA: TGTGCCAGCAGCAGAAACGGGGGGGGATTCACAGATACGCAGTATTTT. It is translated as CASSRNGGGFTDTQYF. The whole variable domain, filled in from reference TRBV7-2 and TRBJ2-3, reads GAGVSQSPSNKVTEKGKDVELRCDPISGHTALYWYRQSLGQGLEFLIYFQGNSAPDKSGLPSDRFSAERTGGSVSTLTIQRTQQEDSAVYLCASSRNGGGFTDTQYFGPGTRLTVL.